This T cell receptor (beta chain) was captured by sequencing in a study of blood T cell repertoires in COVID-19. Study-level background: The United States, Italy and Spain supplied acute and convalescent COVID-19 samples. PBMCs, B-cell-depleted T cells, or T cells provided the cDNA or gDNA that made up the material.

The repertoire was sequenced with immunoSEQ multiplex PCR; TCRdb's copy has only in-frame clones and lacks some. The table lists around 35,000 clones, more than 80% of them singletons. The sequence was obtained from a human donor in a cohort sampled during active COVID-19. Sequencing was performed on peripheral blood.

CDR3 DNA sequence: TGTGCCTGGAGTGACACAGTCGTTGAAGCTTTCTTT. This gives the protein CAWSDTVVEAFF. The rearrangement links TRBV30 to TRBJ1-1; D gene uncertain. This CDR3 is built from 12 residues. Trimming stripped 1 base from V and 7 bases from J, with 10 bases between. Germline CDR1 and CDR2: GTSNPN and SVGIG (reference sequence).